The clone carrying this T cell receptor beta chain was counted ten times or more. Antigen: not known. This entry comes from a study of molecular identifiers for immune sequencing clone quantification. Study-level results: Clones above 20 RNA copies contained over 97% of effector molecules but under 1% of naive ones.

One entry per CDR3 protein, called by TCRdb with MiXCR from the PCR reads. This sample has 600,000 to 650,000 distinct CDR3 sequences; 20% occur once, and the top ten carry 0.7% to 1%. The source of this sequence is a human donor in good health. Some libraries in this study had Jurkat cell RNA spiked in. The sample taken for sequencing was naive CD8+ T cells from blood, with Jurkat cell RNA spiked in. The sample's subset: FACS-sorted CD8+CD4-CCR7+CD45RA+ naive T cells.

CDR3 loop: CATNPGRGVYNEQFF. CDR3 nucleotides: TGTGCCACCAATCCCGGTCGGGGGGTCTACAATGAGCAGTTCTTC. The rearrangement links TRBV24-1 to TRBJ2-1; TRBD2 aligns across 7 bases. Germline values: CDR1 KGHDR, CDR2 SFDVKD. The CDR3 spans 15 residues. The V gene end was trimmed by 8 bases and the J gene end by 3 bases; junction bases not matched to a gene: 9.